The T cell receptor beta chain described here comes from a study of blood T cell repertoires in COVID-19. On the study more broadly: The United States, Italy and Spain provided the acute and convalescent COVID-19 samples.

Patients at the Seattle site were enrolled during active infection and followed longitudinally. Trimming removed 3 bases from V and 3 bases from J, with 8 bases in between. Germline V gene lookup returns CDR1 KGHSH and CDR2 LQKENI. This CDR3 has 14 amino acids. Original data processing: It was from reference gene primer amplification that nucleated cell counts were estimated. Produced via immunoSEQ multiplex PCR; TCRdb's table is partial and in-frame only. V and J calls and clone size are as listed in that table; D and trimming were resolved from the DNA. The data contain 200,000 to 250,000 clones, 82% of them singletons.

This clonotype originated in a woman aged 80 or older with COVID-19, enrolled during active disease. Sequencing was performed on peripheral blood. This chain links TRBV18 with TRBJ1-4; D gene ambiguous. The CDR3 here is CASSPGSSNEKLFF. The CDR3 nucleotides read TGTGCCAGCTCACCGGGCTCCTCTAATGAAAAACTGTTTTTT.